This TCR beta chain was retrieved from a study of CD8 T cells in Susac syndrome. The wider study: Treatment at blood withdrawal was none, corticosteroids, or intravenous immunoglobulin alone in Susac syndrome patients.

An amount of RNA that ranged from roughly 0.5 to 1 ug was reverse transcribed with random hexamers. Each CDR3 protein is one row after TCRdb ran MiXCR on the immunoSEQ multiplex PCR reads. The table shows 150,000 or so distinct CDR3 sequences, with approximately 95% occurring only once. The CDR3 is 15 amino acids. The V gene end was trimmed by 0 bases and the J gene end by 4 bases; junction bases not matched to a gene: 5. Germline CDR1 reads LGHNA; CDR2 reads YSLEER. Sequences were obtained from CD4+ T cells from PBMCs. The origin of this receptor is a human donor with Susac syndrome. V gene TRBV4-3 combines with J gene TRBJ1-1, with TRBD1 matching 7 bases. The chain's CDR3 is CASSQEQGMGTEAFF. The DNA for the CDR3 is TGCGCCAGCAGCCAAGAACAGGGGATGGGCACTGAAGCTTTCTTT.